The 9 T cell receptor beta chains listed next were all sequenced from one sample in a study of PD-L1 blockade in urothelial cancer. This sample's time point: peripheral blood 6 weeks after treatment start. The assay was immunoSEQ multiplex PCR, and TCRdb's table has in-frame clones only and misses some. Of 80,000 to 95,000 clones listed, around 78% are singletons. The specimen was PBMCs, collected around atezolizumab (anti-PD-L1) treatment. The receptors shown here come from a man in his 70s with urothelial cancer.

As concerns this clone: This CDR3 is also generated by other DNA sequences in the sample. V is TRBV7-3 and J is TRBJ2-7, with 10 nucleotides matching TRBD2. The trim removed 5 bases at V and 3 bases at J, leaving 4 bases unmatched. Per the germline V gene, CDR1 is SGHTA and CDR2 is FQGTGA. This CDR3 has 14 amino acids. The CDR3 reads CASSPSGRSYEQYF. CDR3 coding DNA: TGTGCCAGCAGCCCTAGCGGGAGAAGCTACGAGCAGTACTTC.

This clone was recorded only once. V is TRBV6-1 and J is TRBJ1-3, with TRBD1 matching over 7 bases. V lost 6 bases and J lost 2; bases outside the gene matches: 4. Germline CDR1 reads MNHNS; CDR2 reads SASEGT. CDR3 length: 14 amino acids. This CDR3 is CASSLDRAGNTIYF. DNA for the CDR3: TGTGCCAGCAGCCTAGACAGGGCTGGAAACACCATATATTTT.

This chain joins TRBV7-2 and TRBJ1-1; D not certain. Trimming took 6 bases from V and 1 from J, leaving 18 bases between them. Germline V gene data show CDR1 as SGHTA and CDR2 as FQGNSA. This CDR3 comprises 16 residues. The CDR3 here is CASRIIDGSANTEAFF. The CDR3 DNA sequence: TGTGCCAGCAGGATCATCGACGGGTCCGCGAACACTGAAGCTTTCTTT. Drawing the rest from reference TRBV7-2 and TRBJ1-1, the complete variable domain is GAGVSQSPSNKVTEKGKDVELRCDPISGHTALYWYRQSLGQGLEFLIYFQGNSAPDKSGLPSDRFSAERTGGSVSTLTIQRTQQEDSAVYLCASRIIDGSANTEAFFGQGTRLTVV.

The genes are TRBV5-1 and TRBJ1-1; TRBD1 agrees at 8 bases. This CDR3 region has 14 residues. Losses at the gene ends were 4 bases for V and 1 base for J; bases not matched to a gene: 3. Germline lookup yields CDR1 SGHRS and CDR2 YFSETQ. The CDR3 loop is CASSGGQENTEAFF. CDR3 bases: TGCGCCAGCAGCGGGGGACAGGAGAACACTGAAGCTTTCTTT.

The V gene is TRBV5-1, the J gene TRBJ2-1; no reliable D call. The germline V gene encodes CDR1 SGHRS and CDR2 YFSETQ. The length of the CDR3 is 11 residues. V was pared by 0 bases and J by 8 bases, with 3 bases between. CDR3 amino acids: CASSLADEQFF. The CDR3, as DNA: TGCGCCAGCAGCTTGGCTGATGAGCAGTTCTTC. Combining the CDR3 with reference TRBV5-1 and TRBJ2-1 gives the whole variable domain KAGVTQTPRYLIKTRGQQVTLSCSPISGHRSVSWYQQTPGQGLQFLFEYFSETQRNKGNFPGRFSGRQFSNSRSEMNVSTLELGDSALYLCASSLADEQFFGPGTRLTVL.

The rearrangement uses TRBV5-1 and TRBJ2-3; 11 bases are shared with TRBD2. The CDR3 has 15 amino acids. CDR1 is SGHRS, CDR2 YFSETQ, per germline. Germline trimming cut 0 bases from V and 5 bases from J; bases unmatched to any gene: 2. The DNA of the CDR3 is TGCGCCAGCAGCTTGGAAACTAGCGGGGGAGATACGCAGTATTTT. It yields the protein CASSLETSGGDTQYF.

The genes are TRBV6-1 and TRBJ1-1; D is unclear. The V gene lost 1 base and the J gene lost 0 bases, with 15 bases spanning the gap. The CDR3 loop spans 17 amino acids. Germline CDR1 MNHNS, CDR2 SASEGT. DNA for the CDR3: TGTGCCAGCAGTGAAGTAGGAGGATGGGCAGTGAACACTGAAGCTTTCTTT. Translating it yields CASSEVGGWAVNTEAFF.

The chain has TRBV19 and TRBJ2-3; 13 positions agree with TRBD2. CDR3 size: 15 residues. Trimming cost V 3 bases and J 6 bases; bases outside gene matches: 3. Looked up from germline, CDR1 is LNHDA and CDR2 is SQIVND (reference sequence). In nucleotides, the CDR3 is TGTGCCAGTAGTATGACTAGCGGGAGGTATGATACGCAGTATTTT. This encodes CASSMTSGRYDTQYF.

This chain uses TRBV14 with TRBJ2-5; 7 bases align to TRBD2. CDR3 length: 15 residues. V trimming: 3 bases; J trimming: 1 base; junction bases outside the gene matches: 5. Germline assignment: CDR1 SGHDN and CDR2 FVKESK. The CDR3 is CASSHGGSLQETQYF. The CDR3 coding sequence is TGTGCCAGCAGCCACGGGGGGTCGCTCCAAGAGACCCAGTACTTC.